The text below deals with one T cell receptor (beta chain). Its antigen specificity is not known. No much larger clone is present one base from it, and per-base qualities are unavailable. The cysteine opens and the phenylalanine closes a CDR3 of 17 amino acids. Solely the CDR3 DNA is kept, with 51 bases framed from the first base. V is shortened by 6 bases, J by 4 bases, and the region joining them spans 21 bases. Taken from the germline V gene, the CDR1 and CDR2 loops are KGHSH and LQKENI. Genomic DNA was isolated from the sorted cells so that the TCRbeta CDR3 region could be sequenced. The immunoSEQ Assay was used to sequence the TCRbeta CDR3 regions. In TCRdb, the immuneACCESS table is reduced to in-frame sequences with V and J assigned. These tables do not hold every clone; where another copy was compared, an unresolved V gene accounts for under half, and the others remain unexplained. Recorded for this sample are 80,000 to 95,000 clones; around 80% of them occurred a single time. In total, the top ten clones hold approximately 1.7% of the sample.

Patients with a history of autoimmune disease or receiving systemic immunosuppression were excluded from the trial. Peripheral blood for TCR sequencing was drawn from every dose cohort at baseline, at cycle 4 day 1 and at cycle 7 day 1. Samples were obtained from an open-label, multicenter, first-in-human phase I dose-escalation trial of ivuxolimab. The trial enrolled adults with locally advanced or metastatic head and neck squamous cell, hepatocellular, melanoma or renal cell carcinoma. Before TCR sequencing, CD4+ and CD8+ T cells were separately sorted from peripheral blood. The data were taken from a study of OX40 agonist ivuxolimab in advanced cancers. In the study overall: Ivuxolimab, which targeted the costimulatory receptor OX40 (CD134), was an agonistic, fully human IgG2 monoclonal antibody. Partial responses occurred in three dose-escalation patients, of whom one had hepatocellular carcinoma and two had cutaneous melanoma. A male proportion of 75% to 85% and a mean age of 60 years, ranging from about 23 to 90, were recorded for the dose-escalation cohort. The paper describes the monotherapy dose-escalation part (N = 52 patients) of the phase I trial of ivuxolimab. Patients were allowed to have had prior anti-PD-1, anti-PD-L1 or anti-CTLA-4 therapy, and 40% of the dose-escalation patients had previously received checkpoint inhibitors. The point of sequencing TCRbeta in the periphery was to test whether ivuxolimab changed TCR sequence diversity and drove clonal T-cell expansion. Of the approximately 50 dose-escalation patients, hepatocellular carcinoma was present in around 19, melanoma in approximately 15, renal cell carcinoma in 9 and head and neck cancer in 9. Intravenous ivuxolimab was administered to patients every 2 weeks at six dose levels: 0.01, 0.1, 0.3, 1.5, 3 and 10 mg/kg.

What the research found in general, with its limitations: In the 0.1-3.0 mg/kg groups, partial responders had among the lowest normalized peripheral clonal expansion, particularly in CD8+ T cells. Low levels of normalized T-cell clonal expansion were also seen in some patients who did not respond. At doses of 0.1 to 3.0 mg/kg, clonal expansion of both CD4+ and CD8+ blood T cells was observed from baseline to week 6. Antigen specificity was not determined for the clonally expanded peripheral T cells. On average, CD8+ T cells showed more expanded clones than CD4+ T cells after ivuxolimab.

The receptor was isolated from an adult with an advanced solid tumor such as melanoma, head and neck, liver or kidney cancer. Recombination connected TRBV18 to TRBJ2-2, with the D call tentatively TRBD1 or TRBD2, each fitting 5 bases. The sequenced sample was CD4+ or CD8+ T cells sorted from blood, obtained in a trial of the OX40 agonist ivuxolimab. The encoded CDR3 is CASSETRDGIITGELFF. In nucleotide form, the sequence is TGTGCCAGCTCCGAAACCCGGGACGGGATCATCACCGGGGAGCTGTTTTTT.